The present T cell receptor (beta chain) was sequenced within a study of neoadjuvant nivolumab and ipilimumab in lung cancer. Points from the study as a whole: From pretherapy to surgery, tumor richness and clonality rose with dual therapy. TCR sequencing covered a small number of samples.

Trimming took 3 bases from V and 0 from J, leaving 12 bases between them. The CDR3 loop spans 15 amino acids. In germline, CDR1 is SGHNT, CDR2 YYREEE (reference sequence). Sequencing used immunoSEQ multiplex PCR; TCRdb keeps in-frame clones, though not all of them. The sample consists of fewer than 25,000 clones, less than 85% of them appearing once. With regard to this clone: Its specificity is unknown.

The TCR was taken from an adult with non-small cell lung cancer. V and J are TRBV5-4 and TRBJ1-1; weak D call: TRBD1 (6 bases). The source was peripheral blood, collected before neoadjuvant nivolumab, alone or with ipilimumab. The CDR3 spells CASSSRTELNTEAFF. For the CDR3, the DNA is TGTGCCAGCAGCTCTAGGACAGAATTGAACACTGAAGCTTTCTTT.